Below are 26 T cell receptor beta chains sequenced from a single sample in a study of T cell responses to AZD1222 COVID-19 vaccine (dated by TCRdb to the early 2020s). This sample's time point label indicates: baseline before first vaccination. Receptors were amplified or captured by the immunoSEQ multiplex PCR assay. TCRdb took over this immuneACCESS table, retaining in-frame rearrangements with V and J assigned. Such tables are incomplete; in checked studies, under half of the missing clones stem from an unresolved V gene, and the remainder is unexplained. This sample is represented by around 92,000 clones; about nine tenths of them were singletons. Around 9.6% of the sample is held by the ten biggest clonotypes. The sample here was peripheral blood, taken on day 0 of AZD1222 vaccination. These receptors came from an adult in good health.

The chain recombines TRBV6-6 with TRBJ1-6, with D unresolved. This CDR3 is 15 amino acids long. Germline V gene lookup returns CDR1 MNHNY and CDR2 SVGAGI (reference sequence). V lost 2 bases, J lost 4 bases, and 9 bases lay in between. The CDR3: CASSYEIGYNSPLHF. The DNA for the CDR3 is TGTGCCAGCAGTTACGAGATAGGGTATAATTCACCCCTCCACTTT.

The chain employs TRBV6-5 and TRBJ1-2; the D is unclear. Per the germline V gene, CDR1 is MNHEY and CDR2 is SVGAGI. The germline V and J ends were trimmed by 6 bases and 7 bases, with 9 bases remaining between them. CDR3 length equals 11 residues. Here the CDR3 reads CASRGSGGYTF. CDR3 DNA: TGTGCCAGCAGGGGGAGTGGTGGCTACACCTTC.

The V and J genes are TRBV2 and TRBJ2-7; 8 nucleotides line up with TRBD2. V was clipped by 6 bases and J by 12 bases; unmatched bases: 13. Germline V gene data show CDR1 as SNHLY and CDR2 as FYNNEI. This CDR3 is built from 13 residues. The chain's CDR3 is CASSDGLASARYF. The CDR3 DNA reads TGTGCCAGCAGCGACGGACTAGCTAGCGCGCGGTACTTC. The full variable domain, completed using reference TRBV2 and TRBJ2-7, is EPEVTQTPSHQVTQMGQEVILRCVPISNHLYFYWYRQILGQKVEFLVSFYNNEISEKSEIFDDQFSVERPDGSNFTLKIRSTKLEDSAMYFCASSDGLASARYFGPGTRLTVT.

The chain uses TRBV27 and TRBJ2-7; 10 bases fit TRBD1. Germline CDR1 is MNHEY and CDR2 is SMNVEV (reference sequence). With 6 bases clipped from V and 4 bases from J, the junction kept 12 bases outside the gene matches. The CDR3 length is 16 residues. The CDR3: CASSFLGQGGRYEQYF. In DNA form, the CDR3 reads TGTGCCAGCAGCTTTCTAGGACAGGGGGGCCGGTACGAGCAGTACTTC.

The chain uses TRBV9 and TRBJ2-2, with D maybe TRBD2 (5 bases). The CDR3 has 16 residues. The ends were cut back, 1 base at V and 4 bases at J, with 14 bases in the middle. The V gene's germline CDR1 is SGDLS and CDR2 YYNGEE. The CDR3 DNA reads as TGTGCCAGCAGCGTAACCAGCGGAGATTCCACCGGGGAGCTGTTTTTT. Its protein product is CASSVTSGDSTGELFF.

The V and J genes are TRBV21-1 and TRBJ1-5. TRBV21-1 is a known pseudogene. The CDR3 extends over 18 amino acids. The CDR3 here is CASSKIGGNSYSNQPQHF. CDR3 nucleotide sequence: TGTGCCAGCAGCAAAATCGGTGGGAACAGCTATAGCAATCAGCCCCAGCATTTT.

V is TRBV30 and J is TRBJ1-5; weak D call: TRBD1 (6 bases). Per germline, CDR1 GTSNPN and CDR2 SVGIG (reference sequence). Trimming removed 2 bases from V and 3 bases from J, with 14 bases in between. The CDR3 covers 15 residues. CDR3 sequence: CAWSRETGFNQPQHF. The CDR3 nucleotides are TGTGCCTGGAGTAGGGAGACAGGCTTCAATCAGCCCCAGCATTTT. Together with reference TRBV30 and TRBJ1-5, the CDR3 gives the full variable domain: SQTIHQWPATLVQPVGSPLSLECTVEGTSNPNLYWYRQAAGRGLQLLFYSVGIGQISSEVPQNLSASRPQDRQFILSSKKLLLSDSGFYLCAWSRETGFNQPQHFGDGTRLSIL.

The rearrangement uses TRBV2 and TRBJ1-1, with TRBD1 identical over 7 bases. The CDR3 has 14 residues. Losses at the gene ends were 6 bases for V and 0 bases for J; bases not matched to a gene: 4. Germline CDR1 reads SNHLY; CDR2 reads FYNNEI. The chain's CDR3 is CASRRQGLNTEAFF. The CDR3 bases are TGTGCCAGCAGAAGACAGGGACTGAACACTGAAGCTTTCTTT. Filled out from reference TRBV2 and TRBJ1-1, the complete variable domain reads EPEVTQTPSHQVTQMGQEVILRCVPISNHLYFYWYRQILGQKVEFLVSFYNNEISEKSEIFDDQFSVERPDGSNFTLKIRSTKLEDSAMYFCASRRQGLNTEAFFGQGTRLTVV.

The rearrangement joins TRBV5-4 to TRBJ1-3, with 8 positions matching TRBD1. The CDR3 length is 16 residues. J gave up 4 bases and V 4 bases, and 10 bases lay outside the gene matches. Germline assignment: CDR1 SGHNT and CDR2 YYREEE (reference sequence). The CDR3 DNA reads as TGTGCCAGCAGCATGGGACAGGTGGGCTCGGGAAACACCATATATTTT. Translating gives CASSMGQVGSGNTIYF.

The chain couples TRBV15 to TRBJ2-1; TRBD2 aligns across 15 bases. This CDR3 has 20 residues. From germline, CDR1 is LNHNV and CDR2 YYDKDF (reference sequence). V was clipped by 5 bases and J by 4 bases; unmatched bases: 15. DNA of the CDR3: TGTGCCACCAGCTCCTCAACCGGGACTAGCGGGAGGTCGAGGTACAATGAGCAGTTCTTC. Translating it yields CATSSSTGTSGRSRYNEQFF.

The rearrangement links TRBV19 to TRBJ2-7; 11 bases map to TRBD2. The CDR3 runs to 14 residues. Germline V gene sequence: CDR1 LNHDA, CDR2 SQIVND (reference sequence). Germline trimming cut 6 bases from V and 7 bases from J; bases unmatched to any gene: 8. CDR3 sequence (DNA): TGTGCCAGTAGCCAACTAGCGGGAGTAGGGGAGCAGTACTTC. It is translated as CASSQLAGVGEQYF.

J is TRBJ2-2 and V is TRBV6-4; unclear D gene. This CDR3 contains 12 residues. Deletions cut 6 bases from V and 6 bases from J, with 8 bases between. CDR1 and CDR2 (germline): MRHNA, SNTAGT. CDR3 DNA: TGTGCCAGCAGGGCCCCAGCCGGGGAGCTGTTTTTT. Translated: CASRAPAGELFF.

The chain carries TRBV11-2 and TRBJ1-6; 8 bases line up with TRBD1. The CDR3 extends over 15 amino acids. V lost 2 bases, J lost 7 bases, and 4 bases stayed unmatched. From germline, CDR1 is SGHAT and CDR2 FQNNGV. Here the CDR3 reads CASSLRQGTNSPLHF. As DNA, the CDR3 is TGTGCCAGCAGCTTACGACAGGGGACAAATTCACCCCTCCACTTT.

The J gene is TRBJ1-3, the V gene TRBV27; D is unclear. Germline CDR1 MNHEY, CDR2 SMNVEV (reference sequence). The CDR3 sequence is 15 residues long. The V end was cut by 6 bases, the J end by 2 bases, with 14 bases between. DNA of the CDR3: TGTGCCAGCAGCAAAACAGTTGGGGCTGGAAACACCATATATTTT. Encoded protein: CASSKTVGAGNTIYF.

The J gene is TRBJ2-7, the V gene TRBV6-1, with TRBD2 as a possible D gene (5 bases). Trimming left V 3 bases short and J 3 bases short, with 6 bases between. Germline V gives CDR1 MNHNS, CDR2 SASEGT. CDR3 length: 12 residues. CDR3 sequence: CASSDGNYEQYF. The CDR3 DNA follows: TGTGCCAGCAGTGACGGGAACTACGAGCAGTACTTC.

The chain links TRBV19 to TRBJ2-3; D is uncertain. Germline-derived CDR1 and CDR2 are LNHDA and SQIVND (reference sequence). The CDR3 covers 16 residues. V was clipped by 8 bases and J by 3 bases, with 21 bases between them. The CDR3 is CASARWIGDVTDTQYF. CDR3 sequence (DNA): TGTGCCAGTGCCCGCTGGATTGGGGATGTTACAGATACGCAGTATTTT.

V and J are TRBV12-3 or TRBV12-4 and TRBJ2-5; TRBD1 matches 11 bases. This CDR3 has 13 amino acids. The V gene end was trimmed by 5 bases and the J gene end by 5 bases; junction bases not matched to a gene: 1. DNA for the CDR3: TGTGCCAGCAGTAGGGACAGGGGGGAGACCCAGTACTTC. Translated: CASSRDRGETQYF.

V is TRBV2 and J is TRBJ1-1; possibly TRBD1 for D (5 bases). In germline, CDR1 is SNHLY, CDR2 FYNNEI. Between the trimmed V and J ends, which lost 6 bases and 6 bases, there was a span of 14 bases. There are 13 residues in the CDR3. CDR3 DNA: TGTGCCAGCAGCGGGGTGGGGCACTCTGAAGCTTTCTTT. The encoded protein is CASSGVGHSEAFF.

CDR3: CASSLVQGAINGEKLFF. The CDR3 bases are TGTGCCAGCAGCTTAGTCCAAGGGGCGATCAACGGGGAAAAACTGTTTTTT. V usage is TRBV7-9 and J usage is TRBJ1-4; weak D call: TRBD1 (5 bases). Trimming took 1 base from V and 8 from J, leaving 20 bases between them. This CDR3 has 17 amino acids. Germline values: CDR1 SEHNR, CDR2 FQNEAQ (reference sequence).

The chain uses TRBV7-7 and TRBJ2-2, with D maybe TRBD2 (6 bases). The V gene lost 5 bases and the J gene lost 2 bases, with 15 bases spanning the gap. The CDR3 consists of 16 residues. Germline V gene lookup returns CDR1 SSHAT and CDR2 FNYEAQ (reference sequence). CDR3 protein: CASSPTPGLNTGELFF. In nucleotides, the CDR3 is TGTGCCAGCAGCCCAACTCCGGGACTTAACACCGGGGAGCTGTTTTTT.

The chain uses TRBV24-1 and TRBJ2-3, with 12 bases that match TRBD2. The CDR3 runs 17 residues. The trim removed 2 bases at V and 4 bases at J, leaving 6 bases unmatched. Germline V gene data show CDR1 as KGHDR and CDR2 as SFDVKD. CDR3 nucleotide sequence: TGTGCCACCAGTGATTGGGCACTAGCGGGAGGAGCAGATACGCAGTATTTT. Translating it yields CATSDWALAGGADTQYF.

Details on this clone: With a much larger clone just one base away, this may be a read error. This sequence joins TRBV6-5 and TRBJ1-1; possible D gene TRBD1, 6 bases. CDR3 length equals 13 residues. In germline, CDR1 is MNHEY, CDR2 SVGAGI. V lost 4 bases to trimming and J lost 1 base, with 7 bases between them. CDR3 residues: CASSSQGNTEAFF. In DNA form, the CDR3 reads TGTGCCAGCAGTTCACAGGGGAACACTGAAGCTTTCTTT.

This clone has only one observation. The rearrangement joins TRBV11-2 to TRBJ2-7; a weak D match, TRBD1 (5 bases). The CDR3 covers 15 residues. V was pared by 4 bases and J by 2 bases, with 15 bases between. Germline-derived CDR1 and CDR2 are SGHAT and FQNNGV. The CDR3 is CASSSSSAGTYEQYF. The CDR3 DNA reads as TGTGCCAGCAGCTCATCATCGGCAGGGACCTACGAGCAGTACTTC. The full variable domain, completed using reference TRBV11-2 and TRBJ2-7, is EAGVAQSPRYKIIEKRQSVAFWCNPISGHATLYWYQQILGQGPKLLIQFQNNGVVDDSQLPKDRFSAERLKGVDSTLKIQPAKLEDSAVYLCASSSSSAGTYEQYFGPGTRLTVT.

This chain joins TRBV6-5 and TRBJ1-1; D unresolved. The length of the CDR3 is 11 residues. Germline lookup yields CDR1 MNHEY and CDR2 SVGAGI. V was clipped by 7 bases and J by 8 bases, with 11 bases between them. CDR3 nucleotides: TGTGCCAGCATAAAGCAGACCGAAGCTTTCTTT. This sequence encodes CASIKQTEAFF.

V usage is TRBV10-1 and J usage is TRBJ2-1; tentative D call: TRBD1 (5 bases). The CDR3 is 13 amino acids. From germline, CDR1 is WNHNN and CDR2 SYGVQD (reference sequence). Trimming cost V 0 bases and J 9 bases, with 9 bases left between them. The CDR3 DNA reads TGCGCCAGCAGTGAGTCAGGGGTAGGTGAGCAGTTCTTC. Its translation is CASSESGVGEQFF.

The J gene is TRBJ1-5, the V gene TRBV10-1; D is ambiguous. Trimming shortened V by 1 base and J by 5 bases, and 9 bases separated the two germline ends. The germline CDR1 and CDR2 sequences are WNHNN and SYGVQD (reference sequence). The CDR3 has 14 residues. CDR3 coding DNA: TGCGCCAGCAGTGAGTTTTCCTCTTATCAGCCCCAGCATTTT. Its protein product is CASSEFSSYQPQHF.